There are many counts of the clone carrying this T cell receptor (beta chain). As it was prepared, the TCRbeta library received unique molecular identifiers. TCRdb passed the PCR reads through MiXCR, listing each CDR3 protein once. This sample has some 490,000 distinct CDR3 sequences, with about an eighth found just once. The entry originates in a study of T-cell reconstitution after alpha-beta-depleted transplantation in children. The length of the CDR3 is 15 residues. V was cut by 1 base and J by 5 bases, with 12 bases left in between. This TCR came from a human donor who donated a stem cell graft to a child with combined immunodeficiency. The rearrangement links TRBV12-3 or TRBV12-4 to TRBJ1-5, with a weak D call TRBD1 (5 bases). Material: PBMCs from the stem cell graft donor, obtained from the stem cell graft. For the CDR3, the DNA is TGTGCCAGCAGTTTAGGCCAGGGAGGATATCAGCCCCAGCATTTT. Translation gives CASSLGQGGYQPQHF.